Shown below are 17 T cell receptor beta chains from a single sample sequenced in a study of cytomegalovirus exposure and HLA in healthy donors. Vbeta (60) and Jbeta (13) primers were used in the PCR. Profiling relied on immunoSEQ multiplex PCR, and the TCRdb table lists in-frame clones only, not all of them. This sample has 35,000 to 45,000 clones; roughly half occur once, and the top ten carry 12%. The sample was PBMCs. These receptors all stem from a human donor in good health.

The rearrangement uses TRBV21-1 and TRBJ1-2; TRBD1 is the table's D call and was not checked against the DNA. TRBV21-1 is deemed a pseudogene. CDR3 length: 15 residues. The CDR3 here is CASSNRDRRNYGYTF. In nucleotides, the CDR3 is TGTGCCAGCAGCAACCGGGACAGGCGGAACTATGGCTACACCTTC.

The chain is built from TRBV9 and TRBJ2-1, with 9 positions matching TRBD2. V trimming: 4 bases; J trimming: 4 bases; junction bases outside the gene matches: 12. This CDR3 has 17 amino acids. CDR1 and CDR2 (germline): SGDLS, YYNGEE. CDR3 DNA: TGTGCCAGCAGCCTAACCCTGACTAGCGGTGAATACAATGAGCAGTTCTTC. Translated: CASSLTLTSGEYNEQFF. Filled out from reference TRBV9 and TRBJ2-1, the complete variable domain reads DSGVTQTPKHLITATGQRVTLRCSPRSGDLSVYWYQQSLDQGLQFLIQYYNGEERAKGNILERFSAQQFPDLHSELNLSSLELGDSALYFCASSLTLTSGEYNEQFFGPGTRLTVL.

V is TRBV19 and J is TRBJ2-1; D unclear. Per germline, CDR1 LNHDA and CDR2 SQIVND (reference sequence). V was trimmed by 7 bases and J by 8 bases, leaving 15 bases between them. CDR3 size: 13 residues. CDR3 residues: CASKDASRHEQFF. The CDR3 bases are TGTGCCAGTAAAGACGCTAGTAGGCATGAGCAGTTCTTC.

This clone was counted a few times. The chain is built from TRBV11-1 and TRBJ1-1; D is perhaps TRBD1 (6 bases). The CDR3 is made up of 15 amino acids. Germline V lookup: CDR1 SGHAT, CDR2 FQDESV (reference sequence). V shed 2 bases and J shed 0 bases, with 10 bases lying between them. DNA for the CDR3: TGTGCCAGCAGCTTAAGTGGGGGCCTGAACACTGAAGCTTTCTTT. Residues: CASSLSGGLNTEAFF.

This sequence joins TRBV30 and TRBJ2-7; a possible D gene is TRBD1 (6 bases). This CDR3 is built from 12 residues. The V gene lost 7 bases and the J gene lost 1 base, with 11 bases spanning the gap. From germline, CDR1 is GTSNPN and CDR2 SVGIG (reference sequence). DNA for the CDR3: TGTGCCTTTACAGGGAGTTCCTACGAGCAGTACTTC. It yields the protein CAFTGSSYEQYF.

This rearrangement joins TRBV4-3 to TRBJ1-3; no firm D call. Germline V gene lookup returns CDR1 LGHNA and CDR2 YSLEER. CDR3 size: 14 residues. The V and J ends lost 1 base and 6 bases respectively, with 10 bases between them. CDR3 in amino acids: CASSQGLTSNTIYF. CDR3 DNA: TGCGCCAGCAGCCAAGGACTGACCTCAAACACCATATATTTT.

This clone came up a few times. The chain recombines TRBV5-6 with TRBJ2-1; 11 bases align to TRBD2. The CDR3 extends over 18 amino acids. Germline V lookup: CDR1 SGHDT, CDR2 YYEEEE. V lost 2 bases and J lost 3; bases outside the gene matches: 10. The CDR3 sequence is CASSFLAGGSVRYNEQFF. CDR3 nucleotide sequence: TGTGCCAGCAGCTTCCTAGCGGGAGGATCGGTTCGCTACAATGAGCAGTTCTTC.

The chain links TRBV27 to TRBJ2-5, with 16 bases fitting TRBD2. This CDR3 comprises 16 residues. The V gene's germline CDR1 is MNHEY and CDR2 SMNVEV (reference sequence). After removal of 3 bases from V and 2 bases from J, the junction contained 0 bases not matched to a gene. The CDR3 here is CASSLGLAGGQETQYF. Here the CDR3 DNA reads TGTGCCAGCAGTTTGGGACTAGCGGGGGGGCAAGAGACCCAGTACTTC.

This clone was counted between two and nine times. The J gene is TRBJ2-7, the V gene TRBV2, with TRBD2 as a possible D gene (5 bases). CDR1 and CDR2 (germline): SNHLY, FYNNEI. Deletions cut 4 bases from V and 3 bases from J, with 13 bases between. The CDR3 spans 14 residues. The CDR3, as DNA: TGTGCCAGCAGTGTCGAGGGAAGGTACTACGAGCAGTACTTC. It is translated as CASSVEGRYYEQYF.

On this clone: Distinct nucleotide sequences in the sample also encode this CDR3. The chain links TRBV10-3 to TRBJ2-7; 7 nucleotides agree with TRBD2. The CDR3 has 15 residues. V dropped 2 bases and J dropped 0; count of bases not matched to a gene: 4. CDR1 and CDR2 from the germline V gene are ENHRY and SYGVKD. The CDR3 region is CAISEGGVSSYEQYF. CDR3 coding DNA: TGTGCCATCAGTGAGGGGGGGGTCTCCTCCTACGAGCAGTACTTC.

Only a few counts were recorded for this clone. The rearrangement joins TRBV7-6 to TRBJ2-7; maybe TRBD2 (6 bases). Germline lookup yields CDR1 SGHVS and CDR2 FNYEAQ. CDR3 length equals 16 residues. Deletions cut 3 bases from V and 0 bases from J, with 15 bases between. CDR3 in DNA: TGTGCCAGCAGCTTTGAAATCCGGGACTCCTCCTACGAGCAGTACTTC. Encoded protein: CASSFEIRDSSYEQYF.

V usage is TRBV5-6 and J usage is TRBJ1-1, with TRBD1 as a possible D gene (6 bases). The CDR3 covers 16 residues. The ends were cut back, 0 bases at V and 4 bases at J, with 16 bases in the middle. Germline CDR1 SGHDT, CDR2 YYEEEE. The CDR3 spells CASSLGGGGVTTEAFF. DNA for the CDR3: TGTGCCAGCAGCTTGGGGGGAGGGGGGGTTACCACTGAAGCTTTCTTT. The variable domain in full, completed from reference TRBV5-6 and TRBJ1-1, reads DAGVTQSPTHLIKTRGQQVTLRCSPKSGHDTVSWYQQALGQGPQFIFQYYEEEERQRGNFPDRFSGHQFPNYSSELNVNALLLGDSALYLCASSLGGGGVTTEAFFGQGTRLTVV.

V gene TRBV2 combines with J gene TRBJ2-2; D gene uncertain. The CDR3 covers 14 residues. Trimming removed 5 bases from V and 0 bases from J, with 7 bases in between. From germline, CDR1 is SNHLY and CDR2 FYNNEI. The CDR3 sequence is CASSYRANTGELFF. CDR3 nucleotide sequence: TGTGCCAGCAGTTACAGAGCGAACACCGGGGAGCTGTTTTTT. The full variable domain, in which reference TRBV2 and TRBJ2-2 provide the parts outside the CDR3, is EPEVTQTPSHQVTQMGQEVILRCVPISNHLYFYWYRQILGQKVEFLVSFYNNEISEKSEIFDDQFSVERPDGSNFTLKIRSTKLEDSAMYFCASSYRANTGELFFGEGSRLTVL.

There are a few counts of this clone. The chain is built from TRBV18 and TRBJ2-1; 11 bases map to TRBD2. V lost 2 bases to trimming and J lost 5 bases; unmatched junction nucleotides: 8. This CDR3 comprises 17 residues. In germline, CDR1 is KGHSH, CDR2 LQKENI. The CDR3 loop is CASSPTSGSIGDNEQFF. CDR3 sequence (DNA): TGTGCCAGCTCACCAACTAGCGGGAGTATCGGGGACAATGAGCAGTTCTTC. Drawing the rest from reference TRBV18 and TRBJ2-1, the complete variable domain is NAGVMQNPRHLVRRRGQEARLRCSPMKGHSHVYWYRQLPEEGLKFMVYLQKENIIDESGMPKERFSAEFPKEGPSILRIQQVVRGDSAAYFCASSPTSGSIGDNEQFFGPGTRLTVL.

The gene calls are TRBV7-3 and TRBJ2-4; 15 nucleotides align to TRBD2. CDR1 SGHTA and CDR2 FQGTGA come from the germline V gene. This CDR3 has 14 amino acids. With 2 bases clipped from V and 11 bases from J, the junction kept 1 base outside the gene matches. CDR3 residues: CASSLGTSGGLQYF. Written as DNA, the CDR3 is TGTGCCAGCAGCTTAGGGACTAGCGGGGGGCTTCAGTACTTC.

This clone has only a few counts. This chain connects TRBV4-3 to TRBJ1-2; D ambiguous. Trimming removed 0 bases at V and 6 bases at J, with 5 bases between. The CDR3 has 12 residues. Germline V gives CDR1 LGHNA, CDR2 YSLEER. The CDR3 DNA reads as TGCGCCAGCAGCCAAGAATATAATGGCTACACCTTC. Translating gives CASSQEYNGYTF.

This clone has only a few counts. This sequence joins TRBV6-4 and TRBJ1-1; D is ambiguous. From germline, CDR1 is MRHNA and CDR2 SNTAGT. V was shortened by 4 bases and J by 0 bases, with 6 bases between the two germline ends. The CDR3 runs 13 residues. CDR3 DNA: TGTGCCAGCAGTGTCAACATGAACACTGAAGCTTTCTTT. This gives the protein CASSVNMNTEAFF.